Each of the 20 T cell receptor beta chains below was sequenced from the same sample in a study of radiation and T cells in renal cell carcinoma. Indicated time point: baseline pretreatment blood. Treatment described: 15 Gy SBRT to primary tumor, nephrectomy 4 weeks later. The table came from immunoSEQ multiplex PCR; TCRdb's copy has only in-frame clones and leaves some out. The data hold approximately 150,000 clones, with over 80% observed a single time. Source: blood, taken from a patient whose treatment included radiotherapy and nephrectomy. The receptors were sampled from a woman aged 45-65 years with renal cell carcinoma.

V is TRBV9 and J is TRBJ1-3; D is ambiguous. The V end lost 4 bases, the J end lost 0 bases, and 11 bases lay between the germline ends. The germline V gene has CDR1 SGDLS and CDR2 YYNGEE. This CDR3 has 15 residues. As DNA, the CDR3 is TGTGCCAGCAGCCCCACGGCGGGCTCTGGAAACACCATATATTTT. It specifies CASSPTAGSGNTIYF.

The chain has TRBV5-1 and TRBJ1-1, with no clear D. Trimming took 0 bases from V and 4 from J, leaving 7 bases between them. The CDR3 totals 13 residues. Germline V lookup: CDR1 SGHRS, CDR2 YFSETQ. CDR3 in amino acids: CASSLEVSTEAFF. In nucleotides, the CDR3 is TGCGCCAGCAGCTTGGAAGTGAGCACTGAAGCTTTCTTT.

V and J are TRBV6-6 and TRBJ2-3; 8 nucleotides match TRBD2. This CDR3 contains 13 residues. Germline lookup yields CDR1 MNHNY and CDR2 SVGAGI (reference sequence). Trimming cost V 0 bases and J 11 bases; bases outside gene matches: 4. CDR3 protein: CASSYSPTSVQYF. The CDR3 coding sequence is TGTGCCAGCAGTTACTCCCCGACTAGCGTGCAGTATTTT.

V and J are TRBV13 and TRBJ1-1; TRBD1 aligns across 7 bases. The CDR3 is 17 residues long. Germline V lookup: CDR1 PRHDT, CDR2 FYEKMQ (reference sequence). V gave up 5 bases and J gave up 3 bases; unmatched junction bases: 15. The CDR3 loop reads CASSPIPGQVGDTEAFF. For the CDR3, the DNA is TGTGCCAGCAGCCCCATTCCCGGACAGGTTGGGGACACTGAAGCTTTCTTT. Full variable domain (missing parts from reference TRBV13 and TRBJ1-1): AAGVIQSPRHLIKEKRETATLKCYPIPRHDTVYWYQQGPGQDPQFLISFYEKMQSDKGSIPDRFSAQQFSDYHSELNMSSLELGDSALYFCASSPIPGQVGDTEAFFGQGTRLTVV.

The chain is built from TRBV6-5 and TRBJ2-5; possibly TRBD1 or TRBD2 for D (5 bases each). V was pared by 7 bases and J by 4 bases, with 13 bases between. CDR1 and CDR2 (germline): MNHEY, SVGAGI. The CDR3 consists of 13 residues. CDR3: CASTTGHRETQYF. DNA for the CDR3: TGTGCCAGCACCACGGGGCATCGAGAGACCCAGTACTTC.

This sequence joins TRBV4-3 and TRBJ2-1; a possible D gene is TRBD1 (6 bases). This CDR3 spans 15 amino acids. Trimming stripped 1 base from V and 8 bases from J, with 15 bases between. CDR1 is LGHNA, CDR2 YSLEER, per germline. The CDR3 DNA follows: TGCGCCAGCAGCCAAGTAACGACAGGTCGCTATGAGCAGTTCTTC. Protein sequence: CASSQVTTGRYEQFF.

The chain links TRBV7-2 to TRBJ1-2; possible D gene TRBD1, 6 bases. V gave up 5 bases and J gave up 2 bases, with 12 bases separating them. The germline gives CDR1 SGHTA, CDR2 FQGNSA. This CDR3 is built from 14 residues. The DNA for the CDR3 is TGTGCCAGCAGCCACAGGGACGGGAACTATGGCTACACCTTC. Translated: CASSHRDGNYGYTF.

This rearrangement joins TRBV29-1 to TRBJ2-1, with 7 positions matching TRBD2. Germline values: CDR1 SQVTM, CDR2 ANQGSEA. V lost 7 bases and J lost 4; bases outside the gene matches: 16. The length of the CDR3 is 16 residues. Here the CDR3 DNA reads TGCAGCGGTGCTGGGGGGAGGGGCGAGAAGTACAATGAGCAGTTCTTC. Translated, it gives CSGAGGRGEKYNEQFF.

The chain uses TRBV15 and TRBJ1-1, with 10 bases that match TRBD1. This CDR3 has 15 amino acids. The V gene's germline CDR1 is LNHNV and CDR2 YYDKDF (reference sequence). The junction had 3 bases not matched to a gene; V was cut back by 3 bases and J by 2 bases. CDR3 region: CATSRGDRGNTEAFF. CDR3 bases: TGTGCCACCAGCAGGGGGGACAGGGGAAACACTGAAGCTTTCTTT. Full variable domain (rest looked up from reference TRBV15 and TRBJ1-1): DAMVIQNPRYQVTQFGKPVTLSCSQTLNHNVMYWYQQKSSQAPKLLFHYYDKDFNNEADTPDNFQSRRPNTSFCFLDIRSPGLGDTAMYLCATSRGDRGNTEAFFGQGTRLTVV.

Details on this clone: The junction and the germline gene differ at one end; a read error may be behind it. The CDR3 bases are TGCGCCAGCAGCCACTCCCAATTCCGGGATCCTAATGGTTACACCTTC. Translated, it gives CASSHSQFRDPNGYTF. This chain links TRBV4-1 with TRBJ1-2; D is uncertain. Germline V lookup: CDR1 MGHRA, CDR2 YSYEKL. CDR3 length: 16 residues.

The chain links TRBV10-3 to TRBJ2-1; D possibly corresponds to TRBD2 (6 bases). Germline CDR1 ENHRY, CDR2 SYGVKD. Trimming cost V 4 bases and J 7 bases, with 11 bases left between them. The length of the CDR3 is 13 residues. DNA for the CDR3: TGTGCCATCAGTGCGTATCGGGAGAATGAGCAGTTCTTC. Residues: CAISAYRENEQFF.

V usage is TRBV5-1 and J usage is TRBJ2-7; D not resolved. CDR1 SGHRS and CDR2 YFSETQ come from the germline V gene. V was trimmed by 3 bases and J by 5 bases, leaving 15 bases between them. The CDR3 sequence is 14 residues long. CDR3 in amino acids: CASSSNLRSHEQYF. The CDR3 region has the DNA TGCGCCAGCAGCTCCAACCTCAGGAGCCACGAGCAGTACTTC.

This sequence joins TRBV5-1 and TRBJ1-1; TRBD1 might be the D (6 bases). Between the trimmed V and J ends, which lost 0 bases and 4 bases, there was a span of 13 bases. The CDR3 runs 15 residues. Germline-derived CDR1 and CDR2 are SGHRS and YFSETQ. The CDR3 protein is CASSLGGGPGTEAFF. The CDR3 nucleotides read TGCGCCAGCAGCTTGGGTGGGGGGCCCGGCACTGAAGCTTTCTTT.

The CDR3 loop reads CASSPMGGYTF. In DNA form, the CDR3 reads TGTGCCAGCAGCCCAATGGGGGGCTACACCTTC. The rearrangement uses TRBV5-4 and TRBJ1-2; D gene uncertain. CDR3 size: 11 residues. The germline gives CDR1 SGHNT, CDR2 YYREEE (reference sequence). The V gene lost 4 bases and the J gene lost 8 bases, with 9 bases spanning the gap.

The chain combines TRBV30 with TRBJ1-5; D remains unclear. The length of the CDR3 is 15 residues. V gave up 3 bases and J gave up 0 bases, with 12 bases separating them. Germline values: CDR1 GTSNPN, CDR2 SVGIG (reference sequence). The CDR3 sequence: CAWSWTLGSNQPQHF. The CDR3 nucleotides are TGTGCCTGGAGCTGGACTTTAGGTAGCAATCAGCCCCAGCATTTT.

This clone came up a few times. Relative to the germline gene, one junction end is altered; a read error may explain this. The chain carries TRBV2 and TRBJ1-4; D is uncertain. This CDR3 comprises 14 residues. CDR1 is SNHLY, CDR2 FYNNEI, per germline. The CDR3 loop reads CASQKDGANEQLFF. The CDR3 region has the DNA TGTGCCAGCCAGAAAGACGGTGCTAATGAACAACTGTTTTTT.

This clone has more than one count but fewer than ten. V and J are TRBV2 and TRBJ1-5; 7 bases are a match to TRBD1. Germline V CDR1 and CDR2: SNHLY, FYNNEI. The V and J ends lost 10 bases and 4 bases, in that order; junction bases with no gene match: 10. This CDR3 is 14 amino acids long. Here the CDR3 DNA reads TGTGCCACGACAAGGGAACAGGGGAATCAGCCCCAGCATTTT. Encoded protein: CATTREQGNQPQHF. The variable domain in full, completed from reference TRBV2 and TRBJ1-5, reads EPEVTQTPSHQVTQMGQEVILRCVPISNHLYFYWYRQILGQKVEFLVSFYNNEISEKSEIFDDQFSVERPDGSNFTLKIRSTKLEDSAMYFCATTREQGNQPQHFGDGTRLSIL.

V gene TRBV5-6 combines with J gene TRBJ1-2; the D is unclear. This CDR3 is 13 amino acids long. The V gene lost 4 bases and the J gene lost 7 bases, with 14 bases spanning the gap. Per the germline V gene, CDR1 is SGHDT and CDR2 is YYEEEE. The CDR3 sequence: CASSPRLRTGYTF. The CDR3 DNA follows: TGTGCCAGCAGCCCGCGGTTGAGAACTGGCTACACCTTC.

V usage is TRBV5-6 and J usage is TRBJ2-3, with 10 bases aligning to TRBD1. Germline assignment: CDR1 SGHDT and CDR2 YYEEEE. The V gene end was trimmed by 0 bases and the J gene end by 5 bases; junction bases not matched to a gene: 6. The CDR3 spans 16 residues. This chain's CDR3 is CASSLGPGQGLDTQYF. For the CDR3, the DNA is TGTGCCAGCAGCTTGGGACCGGGACAGGGGTTAGATACGCAGTATTTT.

The V and J genes are TRBV5-1 and TRBJ1-2; D gene uncertain. Germline V lookup: CDR1 SGHRS, CDR2 YFSETQ. CDR3 size: 13 residues. Between the trimmed V and J ends, which lost 0 bases and 0 bases, there was a span of 3 bases. CDR3: CASSLDPNYGYTF. In DNA form, the CDR3 reads TGCGCCAGCAGCTTGGACCCTAACTATGGCTACACCTTC.